The present T cell receptor beta chain was sequenced within a study of blood T cell repertoires in COVID-19. At the level of the study: There were acute and convalescent COVID-19 samples, and they came from the United States, Italy and Spain.

Here immunoSEQ multiplex PCR was the method, and the copy in TCRdb shows in-frame clones only, minus some. The table has a few hundred thousand clones, around four fifths seen once. Germline V gives CDR1 MNHEY, CDR2 SVGAGI. The junction had 8 bases not matched to a gene; V was cut back by 2 bases and J by 5 bases. The CDR3 runs 16 residues. Sequenced sample: peripheral blood. The TCR originated in a woman aged 45 to 65 with active or convalescent COVID-19. This chain uses TRBV6-5 with TRBJ1-2; 10 nucleotides align to TRBD1. This CDR3 is CASSYPAGQGLYGYTF. DNA for the CDR3: TGTGCCAGCAGTTACCCGGCGGGACAGGGGTTATATGGCTACACCTTC.